The 26 T cell receptor beta chains presented below share a single source sample, sequenced in a study of T-cell memory formation after mild COVID-19. TCRdb processed the 5' RACE reads anew with MiXCR; each CDR3 protein has one entry. The data contain about 390,000 distinct CDR3 sequences, approximately 15% of them singletons. What was sequenced was PBMCs or a T cell subset sorted from them (not recorded which). Source of these receptors: a man between 18 and 35 years old who had mild COVID-19 (a few samples of this study predate the infection). Cell type and time point are not known.

The rearrangement links TRBV28 to TRBJ2-2; 12 nucleotides match TRBD1. Germline trimming cut 5 bases from V and 4 bases from J; bases unmatched to any gene: 5. CDR1 and CDR2 from the germline V gene are MDHEN and SYDVKM. This CDR3 contains 16 residues. CDR3 amino acids: CASSPRDRGLTGELFF. The CDR3 nucleotides are TGTGCCAGCAGTCCCCGGGACAGGGGGCTCACCGGGGAGCTGTTTTTT.

In this sample, this clonotype turned up a few times. The chain has TRBV12-3 or TRBV12-4 and TRBJ2-2; perhaps TRBD2 as D (5 bases). The CDR3 contains 12 residues. V was cut by 8 bases and J by 4 bases, with 8 bases left in between. The CDR3 nucleotides read TGTGCCAGCGGGAGTTCCACCGGGGAGCTGTTTTTT. It encodes CASGSSTGELFF.

This sequence joins TRBV10-3 and TRBJ2-3, with 7 bases that match TRBD2. The CDR3 runs to 15 residues. Per the germline V gene, CDR1 is ENHRY and CDR2 is SYGVKD. The ends lost 6 bases at V and 1 base at J; junction bases unmatched: 7. CDR3 sequence (DNA): TGTGCCATCAGGGAGCGGGGCGGAGGCACAGATACGCAGTATTTT. Translated: CAIRERGGGTDTQYF.

Concerning this clonotype itself: The junction differs from germline at one of its ends, possibly a read error. V gene TRBV6-2 or TRBV6-3 combines with J gene TRBJ2-4; 8 bases match TRBD1. This CDR3 has 11 amino acids. Germline loops: CDR1 MNHEY, CDR2 SVGEGT. CDR3: CATSGQGLENF. The CDR3 DNA follows: TGTGCCACCTCCGGACAGGGCCTTGAGAACTTC.

The chain carries TRBV5-1 and TRBJ2-2, with D hard to call. Germline V CDR1 and CDR2: SGHRS, YFSETQ. CDR3 size: 12 residues. V lost 4 bases to trimming and J lost 6 bases, with 7 bases between them. The CDR3 DNA reads TGCGCCAGCAGCCGTCTTGCCGGGGAGCTGTTTTTT. The encoded protein is CASSRLAGELFF.

The J gene is TRBJ1-6, the V gene TRBV7-2; D is ambiguous. This CDR3 spans 15 amino acids. V lost 0 bases and J 10 bases, leaving 13 bases between the germline ends. CDR1 SGHTA and CDR2 FQGNSA come from the germline V gene. The CDR3, as DNA: TGTGCCAGCAGCTTAGCCCAGCCGCGTGGGTCACCCCTCCACTTT. Its protein product is CASSLAQPRGSPLHF.

The chain joins TRBV6-6 to TRBJ2-3; D is uncertain. V was trimmed by 11 bases and J by 5 bases, leaving 8 bases between them. The CDR3 loop spans 10 amino acids. CDR1 is MNHNY, CDR2 SVGAGI, per germline (reference sequence). The CDR3 loop reads CAASGDTQYF. The CDR3 DNA is TGTGCCGCTAGTGGAGATACGCAGTATTTT.

The chain recombines TRBV7-9 with TRBJ2-5; no clear D. Germline values: CDR1 SEHNR, CDR2 FQNEAQ (reference sequence). This CDR3 is 13 amino acids long. V lost 2 bases and J 2 bases, leaving 6 bases between the germline ends. This chain's CDR3 is CASSLPVQETQYF. CDR3 in DNA: TGTGCCAGCAGCTTACCGGTGCAAGAGACCCAGTACTTC.

This clonotype was recorded a few times. The rearrangement links TRBV5-1 to TRBJ1-5; 9 bases align to TRBD1. The V gene end was trimmed by 1 base and the J gene end by 4 bases; junction bases not matched to a gene: 3. Germline CDR1 reads SGHRS; CDR2 reads YFSETQ. The CDR3 is made up of 15 amino acids. CDR3: CASSLLGQGNQPQHF. CDR3 DNA: TGCGCCAGCAGCTTGCTCGGACAGGGGAATCAGCCCCAGCATTTT. Filled out from reference TRBV5-1 and TRBJ1-5, the complete variable domain reads KAGVTQTPRYLIKTRGQQVTLSCSPISGHRSVSWYQQTPGQGLQFLFEYFSETQRNKGNFPGRFSGRQFSNSRSEMNVSTLELGDSALYLCASSLLGQGNQPQHFGDGTRLSIL.

The table lists this clonotype with a few counts. CDR3 coding DNA: TGTGCCAGTACCCGGGCACAGGATTATGGCTACACCTTC. Amino acid sequence: CASTRAQDYGYTF. This chain joins TRBV6-2 or TRBV6-3 and TRBJ1-2; D is perhaps TRBD1 (5 bases). This CDR3 comprises 13 residues. V lost 9 bases, J lost 5 bases, and 16 bases lay in between. Germline V gene data show CDR1 as MNHEY and CDR2 as SVGEGT.

This clonotype was seen a few times. V is TRBV18 and J is TRBJ2-7; 9 positions match TRBD2. V was clipped by 3 bases and J by 5 bases; unmatched bases: 11. This CDR3 comprises 16 residues. Per the germline V gene, CDR1 is KGHSH and CDR2 is LQKENI. The CDR3 DNA follows: TGTGCCAGCTCACCTTCCCTAGCGGGGATTAAGAACGAGCAGTACTTC. Translation: CASSPSLAGIKNEQYF.

The chain joins TRBV7-3 to TRBJ2-2; D remains ambiguous. The germline V gene encodes CDR1 SGHTA and CDR2 FQGTGA. Trimming stripped 5 bases from V and 5 bases from J, with 9 bases between. The CDR3 covers 13 residues. DNA of the CDR3: TGTGCCAGCAGCCCGAGCTGGACCGGGGAGCTGTTTTTT. As protein: CASSPSWTGELFF.

The chain has TRBV7-3 and TRBJ2-1; TRBD2 agrees at 11 bases. The V gene end was trimmed by 5 bases and the J gene end by 10 bases; junction bases not matched to a gene: 13. The CDR3 is 16 residues long. The germline V gene has CDR1 SGHTA and CDR2 FQGTGA. CDR3 DNA: TGTGCCAGCAGCCCAAATCTTAGCGGGGGGGGCCGCGAGCAGTTCTTC. Encoded protein: CASSPNLSGGGREQFF.

V is TRBV7-2 and J is TRBJ2-3; no firm D call. V lost 5 bases to trimming and J lost 2 bases, with 11 bases between them. The CDR3 length is 14 residues. Germline CDR1 SGHTA, CDR2 FQGNSA. The chain's CDR3 is CASSPARFTDTQYF. CDR3 DNA: TGTGCCAGCAGCCCGGCTAGGTTCACAGATACGCAGTATTTT.

The genes are TRBV9 and TRBJ1-2; tentative D call: TRBD1 (6 bases). The germline CDR1 and CDR2 sequences are SGDLS and YYNGEE. The CDR3 length is 14 residues. Trimming stripped 2 bases from V and 5 bases from J, with 13 bases between. The CDR3 reads CASSVPGARYGYTF. In DNA, the CDR3 is TGTGCCAGCAGCGTCCCAGGGGCGAGGTATGGCTACACCTTC. Complete variable domain (other parts from reference TRBV9 and TRBJ1-2): DSGVTQTPKHLITATGQRVTLRCSPRSGDLSVYWYQQSLDQGLQFLIQYYNGEERAKGNILERFSAQQFPDLHSELNLSSLELGDSALYFCASSVPGARYGYTFGSGTRLTVV.

This clonotype turned up a few times. The chain combines TRBV18 with TRBJ2-1; D gene uncertain. This CDR3 contains 14 residues. From germline, CDR1 is KGHSH and CDR2 LQKENI. V was trimmed by 4 bases and J by 8 bases, leaving 15 bases between them. The DNA of the CDR3 is TGTGCCAGCTCACAGAGAAGTCCGGTCGATGAGCAGTTCTTC. Its translation is CASSQRSPVDEQFF.

The V gene is TRBV15, the J gene TRBJ1-2, with D possibly matching TRBD1 (6 bases). Germline CDR1 and CDR2: LNHNV and YYDKDF (reference sequence). The CDR3 sequence is 14 residues long. V lost 1 base, J lost 5 bases, and 11 bases lay in between. CDR3 sequence: CATSRGGGAYGYTF. The CDR3 DNA reads as TGTGCCACCAGCAGAGGCGGGGGCGCGTATGGCTACACCTTC.

At least ten counts were recorded for this clonotype. The V call is TRBV5-1, the J call TRBJ2-5, with 7 bases matching TRBD1. The V and J ends lost 0 bases and 3 bases, in that order; junction bases with no gene match: 2. Germline V gives CDR1 SGHRS, CDR2 YFSETQ. The CDR3 consists of 14 residues. CDR3 DNA sequence: TGCGCCAGCAGCTTGGGACAGGGAAAAGAGACCCAGTACTTC. Its protein is CASSLGQGKETQYF.

Of note for this clonotype: The germline gene is not matched at one end of the junction; a read error may be the cause. The chain combines TRBV7-2 with TRBJ1-1; D not certain. Per the germline V gene, CDR1 is SGHTA and CDR2 is FQGNSA. The CDR3 has 12 residues. CDR3 sequence: CARSLAGARAFF. DNA of the CDR3: TGTGCCCGCAGCTTAGCGGGAGCGAGGGCTTTCTTT.

This sequence joins TRBV3-1 and TRBJ2-7; TRBD1 or TRBD2 may be the D gene (6 bases each). Trimming took off 8 bases at V and 3 bases at J, with 20 bases between the two ends. CDR1 and CDR2 from the germline V gene are LGHDT and YNNKEL (reference sequence). The CDR3 runs to 15 residues. The CDR3 is CASSGFAEGDYEQYF. DNA of the CDR3: TGTGCCAGCTCCGGCTTCGCGGAGGGGGACTACGAGCAGTACTTC.

In its sample, this clonotype was seen a few times. The chain employs TRBV4-3 and TRBJ2-1; D is possibly TRBD2 (6 bases). Germline CDR1 and CDR2: LGHNA and YSLEER. Trimming removed 0 bases at V and 9 bases at J, with 21 bases between. CDR3 size: 17 residues. The CDR3 nucleotides are TGCGCCAGCAGCCAAGAAGAACTAGCCACCTCGAGAGGTGAGCAGTTCTTC. This translates into CASSQEELATSRGEQFF.

DNA of the CDR3: TGTGCCAGCGGGATAGGGTTCTCTGGAAACACCATATATTTT. This translates into CASGIGFSGNTIYF. The chain links TRBV13 to TRBJ1-3; D gene ambiguous. Germline values: CDR1 PRHDT, CDR2 FYEKMQ (reference sequence). Trimming took off 8 bases at V and 0 bases at J, with 11 bases between the two ends. The CDR3 loop spans 14 amino acids.

This clonotype was seen a handful of times. V is TRBV11-2 and J is TRBJ2-3; the D is unclear. Germline values: CDR1 SGHAT, CDR2 FQNNGV. V lost 4 bases to trimming and J lost 5 bases, with 7 bases between them. This CDR3 comprises 12 residues. CDR3 DNA sequence: TGTGCCAGCAGCTCCCAGCAAGATACGCAGTATTTT. This translates into CASSSQQDTQYF.

This clonotype has more than one count but fewer than ten. The chain links TRBV6-6 to TRBJ2-7; 11 nucleotides agree with TRBD2. Germline values: CDR1 MNHNY, CDR2 SVGAGI (reference sequence). The CDR3 is 16 amino acids. J gave up 1 base and V 1 base, and 3 bases lay outside the gene matches. This chain's CDR3 is CASSYFGTSGSYEQYF. The CDR3 region has the DNA TGTGCCAGCAGTTACTTCGGGACTAGCGGATCCTACGAGCAGTACTTC.

This chain joins TRBV11-3 and TRBJ2-1; TRBD2 might be the D (6 bases). The V gene lost 2 bases and the J gene lost 6 bases, with 14 bases spanning the gap. The CDR3 runs to 15 residues. Per the germline V gene, CDR1 is SGHNT and CDR2 is YENEEA. CDR3 bases: TGTGCCAGCAGCTTATTCGCGGGGCCTCCCAATGAGCAGTTCTTC. It yields the protein CASSLFAGPPNEQFF. The full variable domain, its missing parts supplied by reference TRBV11-3 and TRBJ2-1, is EAGVVQSPRYKIIEKKQPVAFWCNPISGHNTLYWYLQNLGQGPELLIRYENEEAVDDSQLPKDRFSAERLKGVDSTLKIQPAELGDSAVYLCASSLFAGPPNEQFFGPGTRLTVL.

This clonotype appeared a few times. The rearrangement joins TRBV18 to TRBJ1-2, with D perhaps matching TRBD1 (5 bases). Germline V CDR1 and CDR2: KGHSH, LQKENI. The CDR3 length is 15 residues. V dropped 2 bases and J dropped 3 bases, with 13 bases sitting between them. The CDR3 bases are TGTGCCAGCTCACCAACGTTCGAGGGGTACTATGGCTACACCTTC. Translating gives CASSPTFEGYYGYTF.